This is a list of T cell receptor beta chains from one sample in a study of response to subunit inactivated influenza vaccine. A single record per CDR3 protein comes from TCRdb applying MiXCR to the RT-PCR reads. Among more than 500,000 distinct CDR3 sequences, about 11% were seen once, and the ten largest hold approximately 11%. A further study also used this sample, focusing on T cells expressing NK-cell markers.

Sequenced here: PBMCs from blood, sampled on the day of vaccination. Receptor source: a man between 50 and 59 years old who received an inactivated influenza vaccine. Both conserved end residues are part of each CDR3. Each record gives: clone size, D gene, V gene, J gene, CDR3 protein, CDR3 DNA. D genes are given only for firm matches. Only some rows state a clone size, as once, few, many or a class for expanded clones.

>few|.|TRBV28|TRBJ2-5
CASTRDLTLQETQYF
TGTGCCAGCACGCGAGACCTAACTTTGCAAGAGACCCAGTACTTC
>few|.|TRBV6-2/TRBV6-3|TRBJ2-7
CASSYSIGKDSPYEQYF
TGTGCCAGCAGTTACTCGATCGGGAAAGACAGCCCCTACGAGCAGTACTTC
>few|.|TRBV20-1|TRBJ2-6
CSARGSRLYSGANVLTF
TGCAGTGCTAGAGGATCCAGGTTATACTCTGGGGCCAACGTCCTGACTTTC
>few|.|TRBV24-1|TRBJ2-3
CATSDPGAGRFLTDTQYF
TGTGCCACCAGTGATCCCGGGGCAGGGAGATTCCTCACAGATACGCAGTATTTT
>once|.|TRBV28|TRBJ2-1
CASNLYGLSDNEQFF
TGTGCCAGCAACCTTTACGGACTGTCTGATAATGAGCAGTTCTTC
>.|.|TRBV5-1|TRBJ2-5
CASSWGSARVKETQYF
TGCGCCAGCAGCTGGGGTAGCGCCAGAGTTAAGGAGACCCAGTACTTC
>.|.|TRBV9|TRBJ2-5
CASSVGHHQETQYF
TGTGCCAGCAGCGTAGGCCACCACCAAGAGACCCAGTACTTC
>.|.|TRBV18|TRBJ2-7
CASSPTQGYEQYF
TGTGCCAGCTCACCTACCCAGGGGTACGAGCAGTACTTC
>few|.|TRBV20-1|TRBJ2-5
CSARDRLGGETQYF
TGCAGTGCTAGAGATCGTCTGGGGGGAGAGACCCAGTACTTC
>many|.|TRBV20-1|TRBJ2-7
CSPGQGIDF
TGCAGTCCGGGGCAGGGGATTGACTTC
>many|.|TRBV7-3|TRBJ2-5
CASSPQGSRHSTQYF
TGTGCCAGCAGCCCCCAGGGCTCACGCCACTCGACCCAGTACTTC
>few|.|TRBV12-3/TRBV12-4|TRBJ1-5
CASSLVVRQPQHF
TGTGCCAGCAGTTTAGTAGTCCGACAGCCCCAGCATTTT
>.|.|TRBV12-3/TRBV12-4|TRBJ2-5
CASSFLGHPIETQYF
TGTGCCAGCAGTTTTTTGGGACATCCGATCGAGACCCAGTACTTC
>.|.|TRBV7-3|TRBJ2-3
CASSAGDGRRTDTQYF
TGTGCCAGCAGCGCAGGGGACGGTAGAAGGACAGATACGCAGTATTTT
>.|TRBD1|TRBV12-5|TRBJ2-2
CASGLEVIRGQWELFF
TGTGCTAGTGGTTTGGAGGTCATCAGGGGGCAGTGGGAGCTGTTTTTT
>once|.|TRBV5-1|TRBJ2-3
CASSLVRGRSDTQYF
TGCGCCAGCAGCTTGGTCAGGGGCCGTTCAGATACGCAGTATTTT
>few|TRBD1|TRBV5-1|TRBJ2-7
CASSWAGQGSGEQYF
TGCGCCAGCAGCTGGGCGGGACAGGGGTCAGGAGAGCAGTACTTC
>many|TRBD1|TRBV12-3/TRBV12-4|TRBJ2-1
CASSMGTVVLF
TGTGCCAGCAGTATGGGGACAGTCGTGTTGTTC
>many|TRBD1|TRBV6-6|TRBJ2-1
CASSYGQGGEQFF
TGTGCCAGCAGTTACGGACAGGGCGGCGAGCAGTTCTTC
>few|TRBD1|TRBV11-2|TRBJ1-1
CASSLVQGDTEAFF
TGTGCCAGCAGCTTAGTTCAGGGGGACACTGAAGCTTTCTTT
>few|.|TRBV6-5|TRBJ2-2
CASSFWADVNTGELFF
TGTGCCAGCAGTTTTTGGGCGGACGTTAACACCGGGGAGCTGTTTTTT
>.|.|TRBV11-2|TRBJ1-4
CASSLAPGPNEKLFF
TGTGCCAGCAGCTTAGCGCCGGGACCTAATGAAAAACTGTTTTTT
>many|TRBD2|TRBV6-1|TRBJ2-1
CASSRAGGPWYNEQFF
TGTGCCAGCAGCCGAGCGGGGGGGCCATGGTACAATGAGCAGTTCTTC
>many|.|TRBV18|TRBJ2-4
CASSPPVTLAKNIQYF
TGTGCCAGCTCACCACCGGTCACCTTAGCCAAAAACATTCAGTACTTC
>.|TRBD1|TRBV10-3|TRBJ2-7
CAISELDRESEQYF
TGTGCCATCAGTGAGTTAGACAGGGAATCCGAGCAGTACTTC
>few|TRBD2|TRBV18|TRBJ2-1
CASSPLREGEQFF
TGTGCCAGCTCACCTTTGCGGGAGGGTGAGCAGTTCTTC
>many|TRBD1|TRBV24-1|TRBJ2-3
CATSDLTGVSADTQYF
TGTGCCACCAGTGATTTGACAGGGGTGTCAGCAGATACGCAGTATTTT
>.|.|TRBV25-1|TRBJ2-7
CASSRGQDSYYEQYF
TGTGCCAGCAGCCGCGGGCAGGACAGCTACTACGAGCAGTACTTC
>few|.|TRBV29-1|TRBJ2-1
CSVEDLVAFDSSYNEQFF
TGCAGCGTTGAAGATCTCGTGGCGTTTGACAGCTCCTACAATGAGCAGTTCTTC
>.|.|TRBV20-1|TRBJ2-7
CSAAQPSYEQYF
TGCAGTGCTGCGCAGCCTTCCTACGAGCAGTACTTC
>many|.|TRBV7-2|TRBJ2-3
CASSPMKSTDTQYF
TGTGCCAGCAGCCCCATGAAGAGCACAGATACGCAGTATTTT
>.|.|TRBV5-1|TRBJ2-1
CASSPRGATSEQFF
TGCGCCAGCAGCCCCCGGGGGGCCACGTCCGAGCAGTTCTTC
>few|TRBD1|TRBV9|TRBJ2-7
CASSVGTGTTYEQYF
TGTGCCAGCAGCGTTGGGACAGGGACAACCTACGAGCAGTACTTC
>few|.|TRBV15|TRBJ2-2
CATGGSRTGELFF
TGTGCCACCGGAGGTAGTCGCACCGGGGAGCTGTTTTTT
>many|.|TRBV4-1|TRBJ2-1
CASSQLSLSSYNEQFF
TGCGCCAGCAGCCAGTTGAGCCTTAGCTCCTACAATGAGCAGTTCTTC
>few|.|TRBV6-6|TRBJ2-7
CASSHREVREQYF
TGTGCCAGCAGCCACAGGGAGGTGCGCGAGCAGTACTTC
>few|.|TRBV7-6|TRBJ2-5
CASSQSGLETQYF
TGTGCCAGCAGCCAGTCCGGGTTGGAGACCCAGTACTTC
>.|TRBD2|TRBV5-1|TRBJ2-1
CASSLAGDSYNEQFF
TGCGCCAGCAGCTTAGCGGGGGATTCCTACAATGAGCAGTTCTTC
>.|.|TRBV6-5|TRBJ2-5
CASSYSSGRETQYF
TGTGCCAGCAGTTACTCATCAGGTCGAGAGACCCAGTACTTC
>.|.|TRBV12-3/TRBV12-4|TRBJ2-1
CASSPSRRVSYNEQFF
TGTGCCAGCAGCCCTTCTAGGAGGGTCTCCTACAATGAGCAGTTCTTC
>many|.|TRBV10-3|TRBJ1-5
CAISADNSNQPQHF
TGTGCCATCAGTGCTGATAATAGCAATCAGCCCCAGCATTTT
>once|.|TRBV11-2|TRBJ2-5
CASSLDLWGSETQYF
TGTGCCAGCAGCTTAGATTTGTGGGGTTCGGAGACCCAGTACTTC
>few|.|TRBV6-5|TRBJ1-6
CASSYTGYNSPLHF
TGTGCCAGCAGTTACACTGGGTATAATTCACCCCTCCACTTT
>.|TRBD2|TRBV7-2|TRBJ2-7
CASSLSAGGLNEQYF
TGTGCCAGCAGCTTATCGGCGGGGGGGTTAAATGAGCAGTACTTC
>.|TRBD2|TRBV20-1|TRBJ2-7
CSTRGLAGVEQYF
TGCAGTACCCGGGGACTAGCGGGAGTCGAGCAGTACTTC
>.|.|TRBV2|TRBJ1-3
CASRDPISGNTIYF
TGTGCCAGTCGCGACCCTATCTCTGGAAACACCATATATTTT
>.|.|TRBV6-1|TRBJ2-3
CASSDLWGHTDTQYF
TGTGCCAGCAGTGACTTGTGGGGGCACACAGATACGCAGTATTTT